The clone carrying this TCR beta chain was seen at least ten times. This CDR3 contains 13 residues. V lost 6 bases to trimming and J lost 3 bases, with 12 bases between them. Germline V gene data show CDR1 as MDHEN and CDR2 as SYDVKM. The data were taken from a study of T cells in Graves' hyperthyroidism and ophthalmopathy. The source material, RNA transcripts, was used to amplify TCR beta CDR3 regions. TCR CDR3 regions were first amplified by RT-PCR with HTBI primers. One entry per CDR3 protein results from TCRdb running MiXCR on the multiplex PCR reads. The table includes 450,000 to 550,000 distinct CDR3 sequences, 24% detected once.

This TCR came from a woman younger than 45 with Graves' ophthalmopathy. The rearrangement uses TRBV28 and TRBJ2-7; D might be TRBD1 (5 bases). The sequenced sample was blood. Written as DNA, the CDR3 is TGTGCCAGCAGGTCCAGGGTCCACTACGAGCAGTACTTC. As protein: CASRSRVHYEQYF.